This T cell receptor (beta chain) was obtained from a study of T cells in localized non-small cell lung cancer. Study-wide findings and caveats: Adjacent lung exhibited a median of around 60 among the 100 most abundant tumor clones. Uninvolved adjacent lung, not tumor, had the highest T cell clonality. Greater blood T cell density accompanied longer overall survival.

Remarks on this clone: Its antigen remains unknown.

The CDR3 extends over 12 amino acids. CDR1 is MDHEN, CDR2 SYDVKM, per germline. Trimming cost V 6 bases and J 8 bases, with 12 bases left between them. The table came from immunoSEQ multiplex PCR; TCRdb's copy has only in-frame clones and leaves some out. The sample lists about 5,600 clones, more than 25% seen once, with around 5% in the top ten. This specimen was lung tumor tissue, taken before any cancer treatment. The TCR was taken from a female donor at least 60 years old with stage I lung adenocarcinoma. The genes are TRBV28 and TRBJ2-3, with a possible D match to TRBD1 (6 bases). CDR3 protein: CASRLTGLTQYF. CDR3 in DNA: TGTGCCAGCAGGTTAACAGGGCTTACGCAGTATTTT.